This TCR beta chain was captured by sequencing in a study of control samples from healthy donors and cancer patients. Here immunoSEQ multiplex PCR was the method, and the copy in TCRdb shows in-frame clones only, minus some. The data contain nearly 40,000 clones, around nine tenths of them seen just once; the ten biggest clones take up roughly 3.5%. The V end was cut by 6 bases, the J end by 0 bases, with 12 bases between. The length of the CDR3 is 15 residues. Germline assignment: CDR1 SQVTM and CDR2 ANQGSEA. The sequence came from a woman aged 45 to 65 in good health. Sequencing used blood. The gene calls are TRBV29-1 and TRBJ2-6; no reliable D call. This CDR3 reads CSVVQDLSGANVLTF. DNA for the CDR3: TGCAGCGTAGTCCAAGATCTCTCTGGGGCCAACGTCCTGACTTTC. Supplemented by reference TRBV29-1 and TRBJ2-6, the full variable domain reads SAVISQKPSRDICQRGTSLTIQCQVDSQVTMMFWYRQQPGQSLTLIATANQGSEATYESGFVIDKFPISRPNLTFSTLTVSNMSPEDSSIYLCSVVQDLSGANVLTFGAGSRLTVL.